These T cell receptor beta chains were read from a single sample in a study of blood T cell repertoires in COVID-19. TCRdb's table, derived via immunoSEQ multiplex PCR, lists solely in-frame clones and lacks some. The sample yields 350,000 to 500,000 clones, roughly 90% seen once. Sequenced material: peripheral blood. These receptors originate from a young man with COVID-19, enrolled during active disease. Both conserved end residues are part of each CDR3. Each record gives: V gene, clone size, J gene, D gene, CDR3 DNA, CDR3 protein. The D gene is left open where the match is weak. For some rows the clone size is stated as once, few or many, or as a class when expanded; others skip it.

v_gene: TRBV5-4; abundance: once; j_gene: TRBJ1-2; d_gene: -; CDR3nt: TGTGCCAGCAGCTTGGCCAGGGCCTCCTATGGCTACACCTTC; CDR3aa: CASSLARASYGYTF
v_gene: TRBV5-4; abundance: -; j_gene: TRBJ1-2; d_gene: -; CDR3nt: TGTGCCAGCAGTTTAGCCCAACTGACGGACAGTAACTATGGCTACACCTTC; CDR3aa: CASSLAQLTDSNYGYTF
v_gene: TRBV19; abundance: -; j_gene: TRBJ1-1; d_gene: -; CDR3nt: TGTGCCAGTAGTATCTATGTCGGCACTGAAGCTTTCTTT; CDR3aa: CASSIYVGTEAFF
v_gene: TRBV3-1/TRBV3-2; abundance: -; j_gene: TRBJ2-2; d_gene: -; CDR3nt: TGTGCCAGCAGCCCCTGGCCAGGGGTCCCCGGGGAGCTGTTTTTT; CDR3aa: CASSPWPGVPGELFF
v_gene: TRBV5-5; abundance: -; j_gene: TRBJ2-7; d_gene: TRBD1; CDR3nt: TGTGCCAGCAGCGGCCGGGACAGGGGATCCTACGAGCAGTACTTC; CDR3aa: CASSGRDRGSYEQYF
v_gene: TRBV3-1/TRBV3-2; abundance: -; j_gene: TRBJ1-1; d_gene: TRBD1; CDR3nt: TGTGCCAGCAGCCAAGGGACGAAAGGGACAGGGTATAATGAAGCTTTCTTT; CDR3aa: CASSQGTKGTGYNEAFF
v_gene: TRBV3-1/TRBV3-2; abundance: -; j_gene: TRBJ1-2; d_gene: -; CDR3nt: TGTGCCAGCAGCCAAGCAGTAGGGGGCTATGGCTACACCTTC; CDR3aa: CASSQAVGGYGYTF
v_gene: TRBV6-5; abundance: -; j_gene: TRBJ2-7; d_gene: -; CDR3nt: TGTGCCAGCAGGGGGGGGCAGGGAATTGGCGAGCAGTACTTC; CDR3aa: CASRGGQGIGEQYF
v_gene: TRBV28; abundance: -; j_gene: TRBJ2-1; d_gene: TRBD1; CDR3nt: TGTGCCAGCAGTACCACCGGGACAGGTACCGGCAATGAGCAGTTCTTC; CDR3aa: CASSTTGTGTGNEQFF
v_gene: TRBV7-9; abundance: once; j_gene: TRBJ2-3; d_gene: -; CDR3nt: TGTGCCAGCAGCCCCGGGGTAGCCCGGGATACGCAGTATTTT; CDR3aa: CASSPGVARDTQYF
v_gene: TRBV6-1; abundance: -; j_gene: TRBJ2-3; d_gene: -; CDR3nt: TGTGCCAGCAGTGAGCAGGGCAAGGGCGGTACGCAGTATTTT; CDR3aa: CASSEQGKGGTQYF
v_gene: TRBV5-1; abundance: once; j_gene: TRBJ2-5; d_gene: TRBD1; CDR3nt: TGCGCCAGCAGCTTCCAAACAGGGGGAGAGACCCAGTACTTC; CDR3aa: CASSFQTGGETQYF
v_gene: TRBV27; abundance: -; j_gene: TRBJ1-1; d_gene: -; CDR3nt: TGTGCCAGCAGGACAGGTCTGAACACTGAAGCTTTCTTT; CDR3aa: CASRTGLNTEAFF
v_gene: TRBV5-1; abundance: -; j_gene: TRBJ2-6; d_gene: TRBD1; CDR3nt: TGCGCCAGCAGCTTCAGGACAGGAGCCTCTGGGGCCAACGTCCTGACTTTC; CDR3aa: CASSFRTGASGANVLTF
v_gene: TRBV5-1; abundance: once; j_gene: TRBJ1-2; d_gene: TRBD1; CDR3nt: TGCGCCAGCAGCTTGACAACGGGACAGTATGGCTACACCTTC; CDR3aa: CASSLTTGQYGYTF
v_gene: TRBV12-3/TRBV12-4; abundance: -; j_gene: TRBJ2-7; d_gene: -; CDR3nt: TGTGCCAGCAGTTTCGGACTGAACTACGAGCAGTACTTC; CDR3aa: CASSFGLNYEQYF
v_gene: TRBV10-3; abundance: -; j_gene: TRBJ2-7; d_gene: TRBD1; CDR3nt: TGTGCCACCATGAGACAGGGGGTAGAGGAGCAGTACTTC; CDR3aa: CATMRQGVEEQYF
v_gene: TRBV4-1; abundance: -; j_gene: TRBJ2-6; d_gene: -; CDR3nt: TGCGCCAGCAGCCCGGCGGGATCTGGGGCCAACGTCCTGACTTTC; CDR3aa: CASSPAGSGANVLTF
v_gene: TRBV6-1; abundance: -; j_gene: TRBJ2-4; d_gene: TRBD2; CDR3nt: TGTGCCAGCAGTGCTAGCGGGGGGGCCGGGTTATACATTCAGTACTTC; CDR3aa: CASSASGGAGLYIQYF
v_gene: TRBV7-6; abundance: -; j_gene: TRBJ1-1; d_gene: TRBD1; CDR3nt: TGTGCCAGCAGCGCATATGACAGGGATTTGAACACTGAAGCTTTCTTT; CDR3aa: CASSAYDRDLNTEAFF
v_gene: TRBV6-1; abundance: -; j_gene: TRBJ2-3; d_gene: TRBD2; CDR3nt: TGTGCCAGCAGTGAAGCCGCGGCGGGGGGAGTCACAGATACGCAGTATTTT; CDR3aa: CASSEAAAGGVTDTQYF
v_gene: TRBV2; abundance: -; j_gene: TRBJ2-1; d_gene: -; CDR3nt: TGTGCCAGCATGTCGGCGGGTTCTTACAATGAGCAGTTCTTC; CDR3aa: CASMSAGSYNEQFF
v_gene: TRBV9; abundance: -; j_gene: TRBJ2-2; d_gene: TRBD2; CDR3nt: TGTGCCAGCGGCCTAGCGGGAGGTGGGAACACCGGGGAGCTGTTTTTT; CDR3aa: CASGLAGGGNTGELFF
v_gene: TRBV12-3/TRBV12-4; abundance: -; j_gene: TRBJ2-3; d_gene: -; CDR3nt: TGTGCCAGCAGATCAATAGGGGCAGATACGCAGTATTTT; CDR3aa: CASRSIGADTQYF
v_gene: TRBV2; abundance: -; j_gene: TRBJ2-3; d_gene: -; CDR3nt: TGTGCCAGCAGTGAAGAGGGGATGACAGATACGCAGTATTTT; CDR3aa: CASSEEGMTDTQYF
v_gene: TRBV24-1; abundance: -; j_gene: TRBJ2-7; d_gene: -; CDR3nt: TGTGCCACCAGTCCGGGTCCCTACGAGCAGTACTTC; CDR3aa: CATSPGPYEQYF
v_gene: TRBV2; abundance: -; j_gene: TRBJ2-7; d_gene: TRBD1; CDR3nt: TGTGCCAGCAGTAAGGGACAGGGAGGGACGAGCTCCTACGAGCAGTACTTC; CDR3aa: CASSKGQGGTSSYEQYF
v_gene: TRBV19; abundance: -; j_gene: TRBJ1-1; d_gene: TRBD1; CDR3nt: TGTGCCAGTAGTATTGACAGGGGTGAAGCTTTCTTT; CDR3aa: CASSIDRGEAFF
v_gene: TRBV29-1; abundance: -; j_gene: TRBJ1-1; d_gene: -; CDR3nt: TGCAGCGTTGCAGGGTTGAACACTGAAGCTTTCTTT; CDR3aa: CSVAGLNTEAFF
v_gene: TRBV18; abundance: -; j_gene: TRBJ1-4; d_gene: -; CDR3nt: TGTGCCAGCTCACCATCTGTTACTAATGAAAAACTGTTTTTT; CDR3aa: CASSPSVTNEKLFF
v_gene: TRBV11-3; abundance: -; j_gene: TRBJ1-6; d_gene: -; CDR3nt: TGTGCCAGCAGCTTAAGTAGAAATTCACCCCTCCACTTT; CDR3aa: CASSLSRNSPLHF
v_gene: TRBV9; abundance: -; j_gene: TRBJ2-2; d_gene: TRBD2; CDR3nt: TGTGCCAGCAGCGTAGAACTAGCGGGAGGGCCTTTCAGCAGCGGGGAGCTGTTTTTT; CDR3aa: CASSVELAGGPFSSGELFF
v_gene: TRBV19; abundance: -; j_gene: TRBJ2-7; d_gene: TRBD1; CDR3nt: TGTGCCAGTAGTATAGGGACAGGAACCTACGAGCAGTACTTC; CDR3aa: CASSIGTGTYEQYF
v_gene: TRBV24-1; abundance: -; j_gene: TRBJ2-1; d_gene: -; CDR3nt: TGTGCCACCAGGGACTCCCGCAATGAGCAGTTCTTC; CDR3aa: CATRDSRNEQFF
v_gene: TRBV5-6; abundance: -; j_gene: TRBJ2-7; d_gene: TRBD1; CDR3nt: TGTGCCAGCAGCACTTCCTGGGGACAGGGCCGATACGAGCAGTACTTC; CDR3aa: CASSTSWGQGRYEQYF
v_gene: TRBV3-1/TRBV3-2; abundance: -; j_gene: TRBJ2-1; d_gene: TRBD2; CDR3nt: TGTGCCAGCAGCCAAGTCTACGAGGGAGGGCCCATGGACAATGAGCAGTTCTTC; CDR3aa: CASSQVYEGGPMDNEQFF
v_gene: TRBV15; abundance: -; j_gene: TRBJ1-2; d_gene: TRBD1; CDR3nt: TGTGCCACCAGCAGAGACAAGGGGGCGGAGGGCTACACCTTC; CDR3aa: CATSRDKGAEGYTF
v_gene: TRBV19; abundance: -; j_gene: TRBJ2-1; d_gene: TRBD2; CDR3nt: TGTGCCAGTATTGCCGGGACTAGCGGAGTTAATGAGCAGTTCTTC; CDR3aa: CASIAGTSGVNEQFF
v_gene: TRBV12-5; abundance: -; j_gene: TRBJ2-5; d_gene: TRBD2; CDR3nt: TGTGCTAGTGCCTCCCCGAGACTAGCGGGGAAAGAGACCCAGTACTTC; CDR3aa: CASASPRLAGKETQYF
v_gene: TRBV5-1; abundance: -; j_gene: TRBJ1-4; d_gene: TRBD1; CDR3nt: TGCGCCAGCAGCTTGGGGGGGACAGCTATTACAACTAATGAAAAACTGTTTTTT; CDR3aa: CASSLGGTAITTNEKLFF
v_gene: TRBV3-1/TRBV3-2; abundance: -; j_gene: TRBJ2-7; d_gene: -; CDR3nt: TGTGCCAGCAACTCGCCAGGACAAGGGTCTCCCGAGCAGTACTTC; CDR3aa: CASNSPGQGSPEQYF
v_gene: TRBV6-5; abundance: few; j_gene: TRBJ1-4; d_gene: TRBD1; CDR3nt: TGTGCCAGCAGTTACGCGGGACAGGGGTATGAAAAACTGTTTTTT; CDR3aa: CASSYAGQGYEKLFF
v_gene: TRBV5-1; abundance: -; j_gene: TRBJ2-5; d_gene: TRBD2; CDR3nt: TGCGCCAGCAGCTTGGTCAGGGAGGGGGAGACCCAGTACTTC; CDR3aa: CASSLVREGETQYF
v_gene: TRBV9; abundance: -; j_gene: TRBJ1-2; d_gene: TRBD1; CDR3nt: TGTGCCAGCAGCGTAACAGGGGGCCCTCTAGAGGGCTACACCTTC; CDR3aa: CASSVTGGPLEGYTF
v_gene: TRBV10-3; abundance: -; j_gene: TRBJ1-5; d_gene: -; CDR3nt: TGTGCCTCGGGCCGACTAACTAATCAGCCCCAGCATTTT; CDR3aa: CASGRLTNQPQHF
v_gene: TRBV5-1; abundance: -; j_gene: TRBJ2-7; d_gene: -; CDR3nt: TGCGCCAGCAGCGTGGATAGTGGTCCGACCTACGAGCAGTACTTC; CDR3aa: CASSVDSGPTYEQYF
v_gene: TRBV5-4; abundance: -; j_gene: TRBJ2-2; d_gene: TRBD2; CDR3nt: TGTGCCAGCAGCTTGGGTTTAGCGGGTGGGGAGCTGTTTTTT; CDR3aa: CASSLGLAGGELFF